This TCR beta chain was observed in a study of T cells in Graves' hyperthyroidism and ophthalmopathy. Every diagnosis used clinical symptoms, serum thyroxine and TRAb, thyroid ultrasound and orbital computed tomography. Fresh 10 ml peripheral blood yielded PBMCs. Using RNA transcripts as the source, TCR beta CDR3 regions were amplified. Carried out on the TCR CDR3, a first-round RT-PCR used the HTBI primer set. Each CDR3 protein gets one entry after TCRdb re-called the multiplex PCR reads with MiXCR. The sample lists 250,000 to 300,000 distinct CDR3 sequences, about 18% occurring once. In its sample, this clonotype was seen many times. The V end was cut by 5 bases, the J end by 2 bases, with 13 bases between. This CDR3 has 15 amino acids. Looked up from germline, CDR1 is MNHNS and CDR2 is SASEGT.

The TCR sequence derives from a woman aged 55-75 years with Graves' ophthalmopathy. This chain connects TRBV6-1 to TRBJ1-5; D call uncertain. The sequenced sample was blood. The DNA for the CDR3 is TGTGCCAGCAGTCCCACAGCACGGGGCAATCAGCCCCAGCATTTT. Its protein product is CASSPTARGNQPQHF.